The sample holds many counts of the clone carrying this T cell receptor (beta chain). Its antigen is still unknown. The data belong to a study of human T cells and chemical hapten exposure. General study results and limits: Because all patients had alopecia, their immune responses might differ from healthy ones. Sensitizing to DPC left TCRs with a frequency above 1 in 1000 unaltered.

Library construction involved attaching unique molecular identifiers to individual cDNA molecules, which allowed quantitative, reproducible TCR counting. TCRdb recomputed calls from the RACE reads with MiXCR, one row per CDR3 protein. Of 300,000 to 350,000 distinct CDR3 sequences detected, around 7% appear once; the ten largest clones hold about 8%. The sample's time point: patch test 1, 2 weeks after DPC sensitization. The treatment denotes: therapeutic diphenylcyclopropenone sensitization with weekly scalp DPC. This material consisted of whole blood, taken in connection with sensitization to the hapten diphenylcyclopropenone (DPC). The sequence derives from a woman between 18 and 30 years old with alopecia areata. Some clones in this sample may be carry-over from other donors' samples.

The CDR3 region has the DNA TGTGCCAGCAGTTTTCCCCACCAAGGGCCCCAGCATTTT. It codes for CASSFPHQGPQHF. The chain combines TRBV12-3 or TRBV12-4 with TRBJ1-5, with unresolved D. This CDR3 spans 13 amino acids. The V gene lost 3 bases and the J gene lost 9 bases, with 12 bases spanning the gap.